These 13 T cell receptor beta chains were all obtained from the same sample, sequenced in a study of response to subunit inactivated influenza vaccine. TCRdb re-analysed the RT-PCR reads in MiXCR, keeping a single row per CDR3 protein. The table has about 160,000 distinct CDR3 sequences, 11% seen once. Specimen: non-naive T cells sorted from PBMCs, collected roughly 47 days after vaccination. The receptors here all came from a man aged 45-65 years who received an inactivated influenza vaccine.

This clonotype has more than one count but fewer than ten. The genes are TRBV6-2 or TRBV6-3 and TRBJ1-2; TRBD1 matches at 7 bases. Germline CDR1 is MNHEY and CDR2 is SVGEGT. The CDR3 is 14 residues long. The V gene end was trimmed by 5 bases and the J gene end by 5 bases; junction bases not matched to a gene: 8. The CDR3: CASSHRDSPYGYTF. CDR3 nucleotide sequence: TGTGCCAGCAGTCACCGGGACAGTCCTTATGGCTACACCTTC.

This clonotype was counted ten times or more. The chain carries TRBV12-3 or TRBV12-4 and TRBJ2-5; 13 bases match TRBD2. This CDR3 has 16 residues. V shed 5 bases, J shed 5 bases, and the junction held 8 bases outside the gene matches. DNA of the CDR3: TGTGCCAGCAGTGCCGGGGGACTAGCGGGGAGGGAGACCCAGTACTTC. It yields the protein CASSAGGLAGRETQYF.

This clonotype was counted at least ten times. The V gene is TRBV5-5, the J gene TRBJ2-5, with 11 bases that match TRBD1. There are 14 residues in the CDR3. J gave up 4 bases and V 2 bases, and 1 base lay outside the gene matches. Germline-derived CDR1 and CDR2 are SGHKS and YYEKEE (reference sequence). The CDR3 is CASSFGTGGETQYF. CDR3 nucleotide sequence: TGTGCCAGCAGCTTCGGGACAGGGGGAGAGACCCAGTACTTC.

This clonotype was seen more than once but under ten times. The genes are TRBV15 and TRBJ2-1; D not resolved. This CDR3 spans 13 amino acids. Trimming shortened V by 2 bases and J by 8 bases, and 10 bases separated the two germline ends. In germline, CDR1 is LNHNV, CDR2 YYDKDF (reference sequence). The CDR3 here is CATSRNPDDEQFF. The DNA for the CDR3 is TGTGCCACCAGCAGAAACCCGGACGATGAGCAGTTCTTC.

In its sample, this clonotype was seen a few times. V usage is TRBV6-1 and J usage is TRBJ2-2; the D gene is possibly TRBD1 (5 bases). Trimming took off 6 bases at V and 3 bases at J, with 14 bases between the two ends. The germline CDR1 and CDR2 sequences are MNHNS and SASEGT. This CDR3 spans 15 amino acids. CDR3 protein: CASRPDLGDTGELFF. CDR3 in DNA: TGTGCCAGCAGACCCGACTTAGGGGACACCGGGGAGCTGTTTTTT.

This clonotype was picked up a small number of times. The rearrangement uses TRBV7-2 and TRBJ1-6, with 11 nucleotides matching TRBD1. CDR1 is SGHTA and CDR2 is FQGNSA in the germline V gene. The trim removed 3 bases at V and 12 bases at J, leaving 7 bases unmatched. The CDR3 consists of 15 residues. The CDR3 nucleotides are TGTGCCAGCAGCTTGGGGGGGACAGGGGGTGTACCCCTCCACTTT. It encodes CASSLGGTGGVPLHF.

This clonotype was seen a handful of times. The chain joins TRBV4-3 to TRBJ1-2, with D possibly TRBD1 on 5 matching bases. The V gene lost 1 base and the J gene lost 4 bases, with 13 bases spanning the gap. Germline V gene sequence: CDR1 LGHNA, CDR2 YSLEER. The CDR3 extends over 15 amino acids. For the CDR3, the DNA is TGCGCCAGCAGCCAAGGCCGGGGGTTCTTCTATGGCTACACCTTC. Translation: CASSQGRGFFYGYTF.

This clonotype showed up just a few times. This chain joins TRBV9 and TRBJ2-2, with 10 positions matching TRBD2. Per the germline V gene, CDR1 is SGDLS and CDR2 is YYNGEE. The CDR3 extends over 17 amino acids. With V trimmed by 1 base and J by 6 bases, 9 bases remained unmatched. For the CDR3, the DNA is TGTGCCAGCAGCGTAACAGCGGGAGGGCCTCGGGCCGGGGAGCTGTTTTTT. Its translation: CASSVTAGGPRAGELFF.

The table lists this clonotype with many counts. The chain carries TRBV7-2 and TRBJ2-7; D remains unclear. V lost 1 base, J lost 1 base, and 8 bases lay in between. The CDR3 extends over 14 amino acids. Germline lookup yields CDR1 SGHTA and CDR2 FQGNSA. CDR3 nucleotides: TGTGCCAGCAGCTTAGTTTCCGGATCCTACGAGCAGTACTTC. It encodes CASSLVSGSYEQYF.

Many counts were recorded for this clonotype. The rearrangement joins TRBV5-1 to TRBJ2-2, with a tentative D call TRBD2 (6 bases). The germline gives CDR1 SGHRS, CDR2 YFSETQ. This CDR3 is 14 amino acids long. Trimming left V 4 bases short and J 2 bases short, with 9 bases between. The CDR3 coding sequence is TGCGCCAGCAGCACGACTAGAAACACCGGGGAGCTGTTTTTT. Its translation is CASSTTRNTGELFF.

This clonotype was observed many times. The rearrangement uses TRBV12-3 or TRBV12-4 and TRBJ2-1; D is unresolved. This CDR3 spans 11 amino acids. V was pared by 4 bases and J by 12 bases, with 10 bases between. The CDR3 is CASSSQAAQFF. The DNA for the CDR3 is TGTGCCAGCAGTTCCCAGGCTGCGCAGTTCTTC.

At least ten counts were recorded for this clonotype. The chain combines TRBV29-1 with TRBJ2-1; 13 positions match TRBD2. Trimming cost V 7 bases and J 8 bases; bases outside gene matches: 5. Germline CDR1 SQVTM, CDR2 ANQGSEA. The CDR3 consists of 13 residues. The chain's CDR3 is CSGTSGSSDEQFF. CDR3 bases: TGCAGCGGGACTAGCGGGAGTTCCGATGAGCAGTTCTTC.

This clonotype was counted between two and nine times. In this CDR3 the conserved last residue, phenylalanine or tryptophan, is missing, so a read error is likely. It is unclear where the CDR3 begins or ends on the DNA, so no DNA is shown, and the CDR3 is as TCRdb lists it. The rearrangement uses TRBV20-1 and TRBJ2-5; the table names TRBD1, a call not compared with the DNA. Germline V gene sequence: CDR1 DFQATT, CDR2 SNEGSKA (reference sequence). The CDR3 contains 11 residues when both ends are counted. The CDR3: CSATSRDSFVS.